The T cell receptor (beta chain) described here comes from a study of blood T cell repertoires in COVID-19 (dated by TCRdb to about 2020). Regarding the complete study: Samples from collaborators originated in the United States, Italy and Spain and spanned both the acute and convalescent phases of COVID-19. The material from the prospective study consisted of cDNA or gDNA derived from T cells, B-cell-depleted T cells, or PBMCs. Subjects who had been exposed to COVID-19, were actively infected with it, or had recovered from it provided the deeply sampled blood TCRbeta repertoires that made up the dataset. The repertoires were made available in a free public database intended to serve as a resource for research on the immune response to SARS-CoV-2. Samples came from the ongoing ImmuneRACE study (first 160 participants) plus 1,254 subjects from 6 global collaborators. The sample metadata nearly always contained a de-identified subject ID, COVID-19 status, age in years and sex. Where available, HLA class I and class II types were obtained from metadata supplied by the sample provider rather than from assay-based typing.

Whole blood was collected in K2EDTA tubes by collaborating institutions according to the institutions' own protocols. For TCRbeta analysis, collaborators shipped samples as frozen whole blood, isolated PBMCs, or DNA extracted from either of those sample types. The CDR3 has 13 amino acids, counting the end cysteine and phenylalanine. Kept here is only the CDR3 DNA, which spans 39 bases and is read in frame from base 1. The germline V gene (reference sequence) provides CDR1 LGHDT and CDR2 YNNKEL. Here V drops 6 bases and J drops 7 bases, and the junction holds 8 bases not matched to any gene. Broader findings and caveats from the paper: Clinical and demographic metadata were provided uncurated, with the amount varying by source and participant.

TCRbeta CDR3 regions were amplified from genomic DNA using the immunoSEQ Assay, a bias-controlled multiplex PCR. The authors' analysis ran thus. The number of nucleated cells in each sample was estimated from the amplification of reference gene primers within the assay. To quantify the absolute abundance of each unique TCRbeta CDR3 rearrangement, sequence reads were collapsed and filtered. For each sample, productive Simpson clonality was calculated as the square root of Simpson's diversity index across productive rearrangements. TCRdb retrieved this table from immuneACCESS and kept in-frame rearrangements only. Not all clones are present; in checked studies, unresolved V genes account for under half, and no reason is known for the remainder. The D gene and trimming were derived from the DNA, and the V and J assignments and clone size from that table. The table for this sample lists approximately 140,000 clones; about 86% of them were counted only once. The top ten hold roughly 8.7% of the sample.

A remark on this clone: Its antigen has not been determined. The record has no base qualities; no much larger clone is one base away.

Sample: peripheral blood. The receptor comes from a woman aged 55-70 years with acute or convalescent COVID-19. This receptor chain uses TRBV3-1 (or the pseudogene TRBV3-2) and TRBJ1-1, with 7 junctional bases fitting TRBD1. CDR3 loop: CASSPDRDIEAFF. Here is the DNA: TGTGCCAGCAGTCCTGACAGGGATATTGAAGCTTTCTTT.